The rows below give T cell receptor beta chains drawn from one sample of a study of human T cells and chemical hapten exposure. Via MiXCR, TCRdb re-called the RACE reads, giving one row per CDR3 protein. The table records 40,000 to 60,000 distinct CDR3 sequences, roughly 9.5% of them present only once. Source: whole blood, taken in connection with sensitization to the hapten diphenylcyclopropenone (DPC). These TCRs come from a woman between 50 and 59 years old with alopecia areata. Some clones in this sample may be carry-over from other donors' samples. Both conserved end residues are part of each CDR3. The D gene is left open where the match is weak. Size is omitted from some rows. Given values are once, few, many or a class for expanded clones.

TRBV6-5,TRBD1,.,TRBJ2-7,CASSYLGTGAYEQYF,TGTGCCAGCAGTTACTTGGGAACAGGGGCTTACGAGCAGTACTTC
TRBV29-1,.,.,TRBJ2-7,CSATQTGIRGEQYF,TGCAGCGCTACACAAACAGGGATTAGAGGCGAGCAGTACTTC
TRBV20-1,.,few,TRBJ1-6,CSARGNNSPLHF,TGCAGTGCTAGAGGAAATAATTCACCCCTCCACTTT
TRBV18,TRBD1,many,TRBJ1-3,CASSPTGTGSSGNTIYF,TGTGCCAGCTCACCTACCGGGACAGGGTCTTCAGGAAACACCATATATTTT
TRBV6-1,TRBD2,many,TRBJ2-5,CASRTKSSGIHQETQYF,TGTGCCAGCAGAACCAAATCTAGCGGGATTCATCAAGAGACCCAGTACTTC
TRBV29-1,.,.,TRBJ2-5,CSVEDPREGQETQYF,TGCAGCGTTGAAGATCCCAGGGAAGGGCAAGAGACCCAGTACTTC
TRBV20-1,TRBD2,medium-sized,TRBJ2-7,CSARIAGGPEEQYF,TGCAGTGCTAGGATAGCGGGAGGGCCTGAGGAGCAGTACTTC
TRBV18,TRBD1,many,TRBJ1-5,CASSRSGQGKEQPQHF,TGTGCCAGCTCCCGAAGCGGACAGGGGAAGGAACAGCCCCAGCATTTT
TRBV28,TRBD1,once,TRBJ2-5,CASSLGTGEQETQYF,TGTGCCAGCAGTTTAGGGACAGGGGAACAAGAGACCCAGTACTTC
TRBV7-9,TRBD1,many,TRBJ1-2,CASSLRQGEAGGYTF,TGTGCCAGCAGCCTTCGACAGGGGGAAGCCGGTGGCTACACCTTC
TRBV3-2,.,many,TRBJ2-3,CASSQDFTPGPTAVDTQYF,TGTGCCAGCAGCCAAGATTTTACCCCGGGACCAACGGCAGTGGATACGCAGTATTTT
TRBV6-6,.,.,TRBJ2-3,CASSGSGTQYF,TGTGCCAGCAGCGGGAGTGGTACGCAGTATTTT
TRBV30,.,many,TRBJ1-1,CAWSGRPMNTEAFF,TGTGCCTGGTCCGGGCGCCCTATGAACACTGAAGCTTTCTTT
TRBV11-2,.,few,TRBJ2-7,CASSLVPRGADEQYF,TGTGCCAGCAGCTTAGTTCCCAGGGGCGCGGACGAGCAGTACTTC
TRBV29-1,TRBD2,many,TRBJ2-7,CSVGGGGTWEGEQYF,TGCAGCGTTGGGGGCGGAGGGACTTGGGAGGGCGAGCAGTACTTC
TRBV4-1,.,.,TRBJ1-4,CASSRLSREKLFF,TGCGCCAGCAGCCGCCTAAGTCGCGAAAAACTGTTTTTT
TRBV6-1,.,few,TRBJ2-1,CASRLDTNNEQFF,TGTGCCAGCAGACTAGACACTAACAATGAGCAGTTCTTC
TRBV29-1,.,.,TRBJ2-3,CSVTVGSIDTQYF,TGCAGCGTGACTGTAGGGAGCATAGATACGCAGTATTTT
TRBV4-3,.,.,TRBJ2-7,CASSQDSLGREQYF,TGCGCCAGCAGCCAAGATAGTCTGGGGCGCGAGCAGTACTTC
TRBV7-7,.,many,TRBJ2-5,CASSRRVGMETQYF,TGTGCCAGCAGCCGACGGGTCGGGATGGAGACCCAGTACTTC
TRBV13,.,once,TRBJ2-1,CASSLGLDNNEQFF,TGTGCCAGCAGCTTAGGCCTAGACAACAATGAGCAGTTCTTC
TRBV20-1,.,.,TRBJ1-2,CSAQPPDRWYGYTF,TGCAGTGCCCAACCCCCGGACAGATGGTATGGCTACACCTTC
TRBV7-7,TRBD2,many,TRBJ2-1,CASSTGGTSGRGEQFF,TGTGCCAGCAGCACTGGCGGGACTAGCGGTCGAGGTGAGCAGTTCTTC
TRBV7-2,.,.,TRBJ2-5,CASSLDFGSAPQYF,TGTGCCAGCAGCTTAGATTTCGGGAGCGCGCCCCAGTACTTC
TRBV21-1,.,.,TRBJ2-2,CASGGCPSENTGELFF,TGTGCCAGCGGGGGGTGTCCGAGTGAGAACACCGGGGAGCTGTTTTTT
TRBV6-1,.,many,TRBJ2-1,CASSDVGLGEQFF,TGTGCCAGCAGTGATGTAGGGTTGGGTGAGCAGTTCTTC
TRBV10-3,.,.,TRBJ1-1,CAIRDRGGNTEAFF,TGTGCCATCAGGGATAGAGGGGGAAACACTGAAGCTTTCTTT
TRBV12-3/TRBV12-4,.,many,TRBJ2-3,CASSRPGRPSDTQYF,TGTGCCAGCAGTCGACCGGGCCGACCCAGCGATACGCAGTATTTT
TRBV29-1,TRBD2,many,TRBJ2-1,CSGSGAGNEQFF,TGCAGCGGAAGCGGGGCTGGGAATGAGCAGTTCTTC
TRBV24-1,.,.,TRBJ2-1,CATSDFRRGGRNSYNEQFF,TGTGCCACCAGTGATTTTAGGAGGGGGGGGCGAAACTCCTACAATGAGCAGTTCTTC
TRBV10-3,TRBD1,many,TRBJ1-2,CAIRDRASNYGYTF,TGTGCCATCAGGGACAGGGCGTCTAACTATGGCTACACCTTC
TRBV28,TRBD1,many,TRBJ1-2,CASSPDRGRGYTF,TGTGCCAGCAGTCCGGACAGGGGGCGAGGCTACACCTTC